This entry describes one T cell receptor (beta chain). This sample is drawn from a study of T cells after yellow fever vaccination. Study overall: Fractions of low cell number were prepared using SMART-Seq v4 Ultra Low Input.

Losses at the gene ends were 3 bases for V and 9 bases for J; bases not matched to a gene: 7. This CDR3 is built from 16 residues. Per germline, CDR1 SGDLS and CDR2 YYNGEE. Using its own MiXCR run on the 5' RACE reads, TCRdb lists one record per CDR3 protein. The sample has approximately 450,000 distinct CDR3 sequences, around 20% seen once. The TCR comes from a man younger than 35 who received the YFV17D yellow fever vaccine. V usage is TRBV9 and J usage is TRBJ2-1, with 15 bases fitting TRBD2. Sequenced material: PBMCs, taken before the yellow fever booster vaccination. The CDR3: CASSEGLAGGGAEQFF. The CDR3 region has the DNA TGTGCCAGCAGCGAGGGACTAGCGGGGGGCGGAGCTGAGCAGTTCTTC.